Shown below are 18 T cell receptor beta chains from a single sample sequenced in a study of radiotherapy plus CTLA-4 blockade in lung cancer listed by TCRdb under 2018. Receptor libraries were prepared by the immunoSEQ multiplex PCR assay. TCRdb provides this immuneACCESS table in a form limited to in-frame rearrangements. Some clones are lacking; in checked studies, under half of them reflect an unresolved V gene, and why the rest are absent is not known. The sample yields around 100,000 clones; over 65% were counted once. 3% to 4% of the sample belongs to the ten largest clones. The sequencing here drew on peripheral blood, taken from a patient treated with radiotherapy plus ipilimumab. These receptors all come from a human donor with non-small cell lung cancer that progressed on radiotherapy plus ipilimumab. Some clones in this sample may be carry-over from other donors' samples.

The rearrangement uses TRBV15 and TRBJ2-1; 8 bases align to TRBD2. V trimming: 4 bases; J trimming: 1 base; junction bases outside the gene matches: 3. The CDR3 extends over 15 amino acids. Germline CDR1 is LNHNV and CDR2 is YYDKDF (reference sequence). Written as DNA, the CDR3 is TGTGCCACCAGCACACTAGCGGCGTCCTACAATGAGCAGTTCTTC. It is translated as CATSTLAASYNEQFF.

The V call is TRBV5-1, the J call TRBJ1-1; D not certain. Trimming shortened V by 4 bases and J by 1 base, and 17 bases separated the two germline ends. CDR3 size: 16 residues. Germline V CDR1 and CDR2: SGHRS, YFSETQ. CDR3 bases: TGCGCCAGCAGCCCCTCTCTCCAGGCCGGGAACACTGAAGCTTTCTTT. Protein product: CASSPSLQAGNTEAFF.

The chain is built from TRBV7-2 and TRBJ1-5; maybe TRBD1 (6 bases). There are 11 residues in the CDR3. CDR1 SGHTA and CDR2 FQGNSA come from the germline V gene. Trimming left V 4 bases short and J 11 bases short, with 9 bases between. Here the CDR3 reads CASSSQGTQHF. The DNA of the CDR3 is TGTGCCAGCAGCTCACAGGGAACCCAGCATTTT. Drawing the rest from reference TRBV7-2 and TRBJ1-5, the complete variable domain is GAGVSQSPSNKVTEKGKDVELRCDPISGHTALYWYRQSLGQGLEFLIYFQGNSAPDKSGLPSDRFSAERTGGSVSTLTIQRTQQEDSAVYLCASSSQGTQHFGDGTRLSIL.

The chain recombines TRBV4-3 with TRBJ2-3; 8 bases match TRBD2. The junction had 8 bases not matched to a gene; V was cut back by 4 bases and J by 2 bases. CDR1 is LGHNA, CDR2 YSLEER, per germline. The CDR3 runs 16 residues. CDR3 region: CASSPKLAVNTDTQYF. For the CDR3, the DNA is TGCGCCAGCAGCCCCAAACTAGCGGTAAACACAGATACGCAGTATTTT.

The table lists this clone with a count of one. The V and J genes are TRBV12-2 and TRBJ1-3. TRBV12-2 is flagged as a pseudogene. The CDR3 sequence is 13 residues long. The CDR3 here is CASRLQGSDTIYF. DNA for the CDR3: TGTGCAAGTCGCTTACAAGGGTCGGACACCATATATTTT.

This clone has just one count. The chain carries TRBV5-4 and TRBJ2-3, with 10 bases matching TRBD2. Germline-derived CDR1 and CDR2 are SGHNT and YYREEE (reference sequence). This CDR3 is 15 amino acids long. The J segment lost 6 bases and the V segment lost 2 bases, leaving 6 bases of the junction unmatched. The CDR3 nucleotides are TGTGCCAGCAGCTTAACTAGCGGGGTAACGGATACGCAGTATTTT. This encodes CASSLTSGVTDTQYF. Supplemented by reference TRBV5-4 and TRBJ2-3, the full variable domain reads ETGVTQSPTHLIKTRGQQVTLRCSSQSGHNTVSWYQQALGQGPQFIFQYYREEENGRGNFPPRFSGLQFPNYSSELNVNALELDDSALYLCASSLTSGVTDTQYFGPGTRLTVL.

This clone was counted between two and nine times. The CDR3 protein is CASSDTRDRLSYEQYF. CDR3 nucleotide sequence: TGTGCCAGCAGCGACACTCGGGACAGGCTCTCCTACGAGCAGTACTTC. The V call is TRBV13, the J call TRBJ2-7; 8 bases align to TRBD1. The CDR3 is 16 amino acids. In germline, CDR1 is PRHDT, CDR2 FYEKMQ (reference sequence). The V segment lost 5 bases and the J segment 0 bases; nucleotides outside the gene matches: 9.

This chain joins TRBV28 and TRBJ2-7, with 9 bases identical to TRBD1. V lost 3 bases, J lost 4 bases, and 4 bases stayed unmatched. The CDR3 spans 14 residues. Per the germline V gene, CDR1 is MDHEN and CDR2 is SYDVKM. CDR3 bases: TGTGCCAGCAGTTTCGGGACAGGGTGGTACGAGCAGTACTTC. Translating gives CASSFGTGWYEQYF.

V is TRBV30 and J is TRBJ1-3; no definite D call. Per germline, CDR1 GTSNPN and CDR2 SVGIG (reference sequence). V was shortened by 0 bases and J by 3 bases, with 6 bases between the two germline ends. The CDR3 length is 13 residues. In DNA form, the CDR3 reads TGTGCCTGGAGTGTAAATAATGGAAACACCATATATTTT. Its protein is CAWSVNNGNTIYF.

V gene TRBV13 combines with J gene TRBJ2-7, with a possible D match to TRBD1 (6 bases). Germline assignment: CDR1 PRHDT and CDR2 FYEKMQ (reference sequence). Deletions cut 0 bases from V and 6 bases from J, with 12 bases between. CDR3 length: 14 residues. CDR3 in amino acids: CASSLGIQGFEQYF. The CDR3 nucleotides are TGTGCCAGCAGCTTAGGTATACAGGGTTTCGAGCAGTACTTC.

A word on this clone: Other DNA sequences from this sample encode an identical CDR3 as well. The gene calls are TRBV19 and TRBJ1-1, with no clear D. The germline gives CDR1 LNHDA, CDR2 SQIVND (reference sequence). V gave up 1 base and J gave up 1 base, with 7 bases separating them. The length of the CDR3 is 14 residues. Here the CDR3 reads CASSIGGKNTEAFF. The CDR3 bases are TGTGCCAGTAGTATAGGCGGAAAGAACACTGAAGCTTTCTTT.

As regards this clone: This CDR3 is also generated by other DNA sequences in the sample. V usage is TRBV19 and J usage is TRBJ1-1, with a weak D call TRBD1 (6 bases). Germline CDR1 reads LNHDA; CDR2 reads SQIVND (reference sequence). The CDR3 runs 14 residues. V lost 3 bases to trimming and J lost 3 bases, with 11 bases between them. The CDR3 DNA reads as TGTGCCAGTAGTATTGGGCAGGGGTACACTGAAGCTTTCTTT. It specifies CASSIGQGYTEAFF.

The chain has TRBV6-5 and TRBJ2-3, with 9 bases that match TRBD1. With 0 bases clipped from V and 4 bases from J, the junction kept 5 bases outside the gene matches. The CDR3 loop spans 16 amino acids. CDR1 MNHEY and CDR2 SVGAGI come from the germline V gene. CDR3 protein: CASSYSGQGGPDTQYF. DNA of the CDR3: TGTGCCAGCAGTTACTCGGGACAGGGAGGTCCAGATACGCAGTATTTT.

This sequence joins TRBV5-5 and TRBJ1-3, with no clear D. Trimming left V 0 bases short and J 0 bases short, with 7 bases between. The CDR3 contains 15 residues. Germline lookup yields CDR1 SGHKS and CDR2 YYEKEE (reference sequence). This CDR3 is CASSLGQLSGNTIYF. CDR3 DNA sequence: TGTGCCAGCAGCTTGGGGCAGCTCTCTGGAAACACCATATATTTT.

The J gene is TRBJ1-1, the V gene TRBV30; possibly TRBD1 for D (6 bases). V dropped 3 bases and J dropped 6 bases, with 20 bases sitting between them. Germline-derived CDR1 and CDR2 are GTSNPN and SVGIG (reference sequence). This CDR3 spans 15 amino acids. The CDR3 reads CAWSPLDSSVSEAFF. Here the CDR3 DNA reads TGTGCCTGGAGCCCTCTGGACAGTTCGGTCTCTGAAGCTTTCTTT. The full variable domain, in which reference TRBV30 and TRBJ1-1 provide the parts outside the CDR3, is SQTIHQWPATLVQPVGSPLSLECTVEGTSNPNLYWYRQAAGRGLQLLFYSVGIGQISSEVPQNLSASRPQDRQFILSSKKLLLSDSGFYLCAWSPLDSSVSEAFFGQGTRLTVV.

The chain recombines TRBV7-3 with TRBJ2-2, with a possible D match to TRBD1 (6 bases). V was clipped by 5 bases and J by 1 base, with 14 bases between them. The CDR3 is 16 amino acids. Germline lookup yields CDR1 SGHTA and CDR2 FQGTGA. CDR3: CASSLMLTGNTGELFF. The DNA for the CDR3 is TGTGCCAGCAGCCTAATGCTGACAGGGAACACCGGGGAGCTGTTTTTT.

The CDR3 sequence is CASSQDKGPYEQYF. The CDR3 nucleotides read TGTGCCAGCAGCCAAGATAAGGGTCCCTACGAGCAGTACTTC. The chain links TRBV4-2 to TRBJ2-7, with D unresolved. The V end was cut by 0 bases, the J end by 2 bases, with 8 bases between. The germline gives CDR1 LGHNA, CDR2 YNFKEQ. The CDR3 consists of 14 residues.

Only one count was recorded for this clone. This chain joins TRBV2 and TRBJ1-6, with 8 bases that match TRBD1. The germline V gene has CDR1 SNHLY and CDR2 FYNNEI. The V and J ends lost 11 bases and 6 bases, in that order; junction bases with no gene match: 9. The CDR3 extends over 14 amino acids. This chain's CDR3 is CAWEGQGGNSPLHF. The DNA for the CDR3 is TGTGCCTGGGAAGGACAGGGTGGTAATTCACCCCTCCACTTT.